This T cell receptor beta chain comes out of a study of regulatory T cells in long-lasting Graves disease. Findings and limits, study-wide: Persistent patients had more shared public clonotypes (around 2,500) than new patients (approximately 970).

Described time point: newly diagnosed GD, antithyroid drugs for less than 3 months. TCR sequences were obtained from RNA taken from PBMCs. As to this clonotype: Its antigen remains unidentified.

Construction of TCR beta libraries relied on iRepertoire HTBI primers and on Arm-PCR targeting CDR3 regions. In TCRdb, the multiplex PCR reads were re-called with MiXCR into one record per CDR3 protein. The table has hundreds of thousands of distinct CDR3 sequences, 16% seen once. This sample also belongs to another study, concerning T cells in Graves' hyperthyroidism and ophthalmopathy. That study adds: On the basis of clinical symptoms, serum thyroxine and TRAb, thyroid ultrasound and orbital computed tomography, diagnoses were made. When the TCR CDR3 underwent first-round RT-PCR, the HTBI primer set was used.

The sequencing here drew on peripheral blood mononuclear cells (PBMCs), taken at new diagnosis, from a patient treated with antithyroid drugs. This receptor was identified in a young man with Graves disease.

Here the CDR3 DNA reads TGTGCCAGCAGCCAAGATCCTGTGAGCAATCAGCCCCAGCATTTT. This gives the protein CASSQDPVSNQPQHF. The chain has TRBV3-1 and TRBJ1-5; D call uncertain. V lost 0 bases and J 1 base, leaving 7 bases between the germline ends. Germline lookup yields CDR1 LGHDT and CDR2 YNNKEL (reference sequence). There are 15 residues in the CDR3.